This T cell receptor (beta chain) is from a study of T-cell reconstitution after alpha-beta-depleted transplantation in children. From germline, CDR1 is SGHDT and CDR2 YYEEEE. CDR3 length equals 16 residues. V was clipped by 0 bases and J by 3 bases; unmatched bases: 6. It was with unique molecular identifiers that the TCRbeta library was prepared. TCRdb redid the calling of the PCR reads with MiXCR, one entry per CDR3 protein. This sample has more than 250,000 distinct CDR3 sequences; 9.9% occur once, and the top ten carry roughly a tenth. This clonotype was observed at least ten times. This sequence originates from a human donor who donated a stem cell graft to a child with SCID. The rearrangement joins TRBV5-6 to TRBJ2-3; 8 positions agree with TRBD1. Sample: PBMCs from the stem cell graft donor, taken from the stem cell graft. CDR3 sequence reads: CASSLGRGQGTDTQYF. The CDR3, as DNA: TGTGCCAGCAGCTTGGGCAGGGGGCAAGGTACAGATACGCAGTATTTT.